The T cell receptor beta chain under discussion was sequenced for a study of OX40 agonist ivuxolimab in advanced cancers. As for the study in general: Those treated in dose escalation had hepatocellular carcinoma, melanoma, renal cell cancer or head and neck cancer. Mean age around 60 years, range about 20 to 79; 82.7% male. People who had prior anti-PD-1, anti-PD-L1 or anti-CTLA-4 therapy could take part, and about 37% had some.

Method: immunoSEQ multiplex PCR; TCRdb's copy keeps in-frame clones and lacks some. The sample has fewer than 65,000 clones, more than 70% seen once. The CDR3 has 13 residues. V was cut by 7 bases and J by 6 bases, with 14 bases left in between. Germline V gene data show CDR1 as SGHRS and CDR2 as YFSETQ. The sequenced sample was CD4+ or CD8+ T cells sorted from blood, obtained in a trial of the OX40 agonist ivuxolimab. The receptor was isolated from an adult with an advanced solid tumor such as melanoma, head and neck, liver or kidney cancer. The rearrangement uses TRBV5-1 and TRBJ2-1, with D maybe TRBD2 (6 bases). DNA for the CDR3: TGCGCCAGCCAGGGAGGCCAGGCCAATGAGCAGTTCTTC. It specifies CASQGGQANEQFF. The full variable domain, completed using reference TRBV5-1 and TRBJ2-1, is KAGVTQTPRYLIKTRGQQVTLSCSPISGHRSVSWYQQTPGQGLQFLFEYFSETQRNKGNFPGRFSGRQFSNSRSEMNVSTLELGDSALYLCASQGGQANEQFFGPGTRLTVL.